The 19 T cell receptor beta chains presented below share a single source sample, sequenced in a study of naive and memory T cell subsets. These receptors have no identified antigens. Two oligonucleotides, mixed equimolar, formed the beta constant-region primer covering TRBC1 and TRBC2. Ligated cDNA was amplified by four rounds of PCR with nested alpha and beta constant-region primers and SP2. TCRdb reprocessed the UMI-ligation and nested PCR reads via MiXCR and lists one record per CDR3 protein. The top ten hold 0.095% to 0.12% of the sample, which has around 140,000 distinct CDR3 sequences, under 25% seen once. Overall study findings and caveats: Possibly reflecting memory cells re-expressing CD45RA, a few larger clonotypes occurred in naive repertoires, especially CD8.

The sample was naive CD4+ T cells from blood. The receptors here all came from a human donor in good health.

This clonotype has just a few counts. This chain joins TRBV6-5 and TRBJ2-7; perhaps TRBD2 as D (5 bases). V lost 7 bases and J 3 bases, leaving 13 bases between the germline ends. CDR3 length: 13 residues. Germline loops: CDR1 MNHEY, CDR2 SVGAGI. The CDR3 reads CASNSGWGYEQYF. The CDR3 coding sequence is TGTGCCAGCAATTCGGGATGGGGCTACGAGCAGTACTTC.

The table lists this clonotype with a few counts. V gene TRBV10-3 combines with J gene TRBJ2-2, with TRBD2 matching 11 bases. Looked up from germline, CDR1 is ENHRY and CDR2 is SYGVKD. The V gene end was trimmed by 6 bases and the J gene end by 8 bases; junction bases not matched to a gene: 11. CDR3 length: 16 residues. CDR3 DNA: TGTGCCATCAGCCCGGGGACTAGCGGACCGGGGGGGGAGCTGTTTTTT. This encodes CAISPGTSGPGGELFF.

In this sample, this clonotype turned up a few times. This rearrangement joins TRBV15 to TRBJ1-5, with 7 positions matching TRBD1. V lost 1 base, J lost 2 bases, and 5 bases stayed unmatched. The V gene's germline CDR1 is LNHNV and CDR2 YYDKDF (reference sequence). The CDR3 spans 16 residues. The CDR3 spells CATSRGDSNRNQPQHF. The CDR3 DNA reads as TGTGCCACCAGCAGAGGGGACAGCAATCGCAATCAGCCCCAGCATTTT.

In this sample, this clonotype turned up many times. This sequence joins TRBV20-1 and TRBJ2-1, with 10 bases fitting TRBD2. This CDR3 is built from 12 residues. Germline V CDR1 and CDR2: DFQATT, SNEGSKA (reference sequence). Trimming at V came to 3 bases and at J to 8 bases, leaving 1 base not matched to a gene. The CDR3 loop is CSASGLADEQFF. The CDR3 DNA reads TGCAGTGCTAGCGGACTAGCGGATGAGCAGTTCTTC.

This chain joins TRBV9 and TRBJ2-7, with 10 bases lining up with TRBD2. The CDR3 length is 16 residues. Per germline, CDR1 SGDLS and CDR2 YYNGEE. V was pared by 0 bases and J by 6 bases, with 9 bases of the junction left unmatched. The chain's CDR3 is CASSVDGAGGPSEQYF. For the CDR3, the DNA is TGTGCCAGCAGCGTAGACGGAGCGGGAGGGCCCTCCGAGCAGTACTTC.

This chain connects TRBV6-6 to TRBJ1-2, with D possibly TRBD1 on 6 matching bases. The germline V and J ends were trimmed by 8 bases and 3 bases, with 16 bases remaining between them. Per germline, CDR1 MNHNY and CDR2 SVGAGI (reference sequence). The CDR3 extends over 14 amino acids. CDR3 DNA: TGTGCCAGCTATTCGACAGGAAGGGACTATGGCTACACCTTC. This encodes CASYSTGRDYGYTF.

This clonotype was seen just once. The gene calls are TRBV21-1 and TRBJ1-4; TRBD1 reflects the table's D call only, with no check against the DNA. TRBV21-1 is assigned pseudogene status. The CDR3 sequence is 17 residues long. CDR3 in amino acids: CASSKARETGGFEKLFF. CDR3 bases: TGTGCCAGCAGCAAAGCGAGGGAGACAGGGGGCTTTGAAAAACTGTTTTTT.

This clonotype was recorded a few times. The V gene is TRBV7-3, the J gene TRBJ2-1; 7 positions agree with TRBD1. Germline values: CDR1 SGHTA, CDR2 FQGTGA. V was pared by 0 bases and J by 10 bases, with 6 bases of the junction left unmatched. The CDR3 loop spans 14 amino acids. CDR3 residues: CASSLTPTGTEQFF. DNA for the CDR3: TGTGCCAGCAGCTTAACTCCGACAGGGACGGAGCAGTTCTTC.

V gene TRBV6-5 combines with J gene TRBJ1-1; no clear D gene. This CDR3 is 13 amino acids long. CDR1 is MNHEY, CDR2 SVGAGI, per germline. Trimming shortened V by 6 bases and J by 0 bases, and 8 bases separated the two germline ends. DNA of the CDR3: TGTGCCAGCAGCGACACCATGAACACTGAAGCTTTCTTT. As protein: CASSDTMNTEAFF.

Written as DNA, the CDR3 is TGTGCCAGCAGCGAGCCGGGACCAGGACGAGAGACCCAGTACTTC. Translated, it gives CASSEPGPGRETQYF. The rearrangement uses TRBV28 and TRBJ2-5; D is perhaps TRBD1 or TRBD2 (5 bases each). This CDR3 has 15 amino acids. Looked up from germline, CDR1 is MDHEN and CDR2 is SYDVKM. The ends were cut back, 6 bases at V and 4 bases at J, with 18 bases in the middle.

This clonotype has just a few counts. The chain carries TRBV28 and TRBJ2-7, with D possibly matching TRBD1 (6 bases). The germline V and J ends were trimmed by 1 base and 4 bases, with 14 bases remaining between them. The germline V gene has CDR1 MDHEN and CDR2 SYDVKM. The CDR3 runs 15 residues. Written as DNA, the CDR3 is TGTGCCAGCAGTTTATCAGGGGCTCCCGTTTACGAGCAGTACTTC. Protein product: CASSLSGAPVYEQYF.

This clonotype was counted many times. The chain uses TRBV5-4 and TRBJ2-1; the match to TRBD2 covers 8 bases. Germline V gene sequence: CDR1 SGHNT, CDR2 YYREEE (reference sequence). V lost 7 bases, J lost 5 bases, and 11 bases stayed unmatched. This CDR3 spans 15 amino acids. The CDR3 loop is CASGEAGVLNNEQFF. The CDR3 region has the DNA TGTGCCAGCGGAGAAGCGGGAGTACTAAACAATGAGCAGTTCTTC.

This chain links TRBV20-1 with TRBJ1-4; D may be TRBD1 (5 bases). The ends were cut back, 3 bases at V and 7 bases at J, with 6 bases in the middle. The CDR3 totals 11 residues. Looked up from germline, CDR1 is DFQATT and CDR2 is SNEGSKA (reference sequence). CDR3 DNA: TGCAGTGCTAGCGGGACTGAAAAACTGTTTTTT. Protein product: CSASGTEKLFF.

The chain has TRBV5-1 and TRBJ2-1; D is unresolved. V was trimmed by 0 bases and J by 9 bases, leaving 10 bases between them. Germline V lookup: CDR1 SGHRS, CDR2 YFSETQ. CDR3 length: 13 amino acids. The DNA for the CDR3 is TGCGCCAGCAGCTTGGAGTTTACCGGTGAGCAGTTCTTC. It specifies CASSLEFTGEQFF.

The rearrangement joins TRBV7-2 to TRBJ1-1; possibly TRBD1 for D (6 bases). This CDR3 contains 14 residues. Germline lookup yields CDR1 SGHTA and CDR2 FQGNSA. The V end lost 8 bases, the J end lost 1 base, and 14 bases lay between the germline ends. The CDR3 spells CASQKLQGNTEAFF. The CDR3 DNA reads TGTGCCAGCCAAAAACTACAGGGGAACACTGAAGCTTTCTTT.

Only a few counts were recorded for this clonotype. The V gene is TRBV14, the J gene TRBJ2-1, with 13 bases that match TRBD2. The CDR3 has 20 residues. Germline CDR1 and CDR2: SGHDN and FVKESK. The trim removed 3 bases at V and 1 base at J, leaving 12 bases unmatched. The CDR3 sequence: CASSQGDVPGLAGSYNEQFF. The CDR3 coding sequence is TGTGCCAGCAGCCAGGGAGACGTTCCGGGACTAGCGGGATCCTACAATGAGCAGTTCTTC.

This clonotype turned up a few times. The rearrangement uses TRBV6-2 or TRBV6-3 and TRBJ1-5; TRBD1 matches 8 bases. With 5 bases clipped from V and 11 bases from J, the junction kept 17 bases outside the gene matches. The CDR3 covers 16 residues. The germline gives CDR1 MNHEY, CDR2 SVGEGT. CDR3 sequence (DNA): TGTGCCAGCAGTGAACCTCAGGGGGCGAAACCTGAGACCCAGCATTTT. Its protein product is CASSEPQGAKPETQHF.

The chain joins TRBV12-3 or TRBV12-4 to TRBJ2-7; 7 bases are shared with TRBD2. The trim removed 0 bases at V and 5 bases at J, leaving 4 bases unmatched. This CDR3 has 14 residues. In DNA form, the CDR3 reads TGTGCCAGCAGTTTAGCGGGAGGGCCCCACGAGCAGTACTTC. Residues: CASSLAGGPHEQYF.

This clonotype came up a few times. V and J are TRBV4-1 and TRBJ1-1, with D perhaps TRBD1 (5 bases). This CDR3 has 15 amino acids. Germline CDR1 and CDR2: MGHRA and YSYEKL. Trimming removed 1 base from V and 4 bases from J, with 13 bases in between. CDR3 DNA: TGCGCCAGCAGCCAAGCCCCCATGGGGCCCACTGAAGCTTTCTTT. This gives the protein CASSQAPMGPTEAFF.